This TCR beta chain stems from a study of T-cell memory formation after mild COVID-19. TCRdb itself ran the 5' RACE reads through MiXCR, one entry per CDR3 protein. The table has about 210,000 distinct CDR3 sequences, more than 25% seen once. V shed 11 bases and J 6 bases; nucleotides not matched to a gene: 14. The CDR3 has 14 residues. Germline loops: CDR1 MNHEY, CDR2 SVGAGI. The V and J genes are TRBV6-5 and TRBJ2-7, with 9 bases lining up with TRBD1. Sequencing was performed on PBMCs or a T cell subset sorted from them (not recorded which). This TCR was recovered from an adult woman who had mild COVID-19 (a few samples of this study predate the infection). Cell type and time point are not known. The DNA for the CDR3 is TGTGCCGCAGAGGGTCGGGACAGGGTAGGCGAGCAGTACTTC. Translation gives CAAEGRDRVGEQYF.